This T cell receptor beta chain was recorded in a study of cytomegalovirus exposure and HLA in healthy donors. Study-wide findings and caveats: The records held CMV serostatus as the only immune exposure information. Analysis was carried out at a later point, and it linked a missense DCLRE1C variant to TCR beta V- and J-gene trimming. A later analysis linked around 15,000 TCR beta sequences to HLA alleles at 0.05 false discovery rate.

This PCR relied on a set of 60 Vbeta primers and 13 Jbeta primers. TCRdb keeps only in-frame clones here, not all; method: immunoSEQ multiplex PCR. The sample gives 97,000 or so clones, roughly two thirds of which show up once; 2% to 3% is in the top ten. The CDR3 loop spans 14 amino acids. Germline CDR1 and CDR2: WNHNN and SYGVQD (reference sequence). Trimming left V 3 bases short and J 5 bases short, with 13 bases between. This clone has just a few counts. Its target is not known. This TCR was sampled from a man in his forties or fifties in good health and CMV-seronegative. Sequenced sample: PBMCs. The chain combines TRBV10-1 with TRBJ1-1, with unresolved D. The CDR3 loop is CASSEYRGSTEAFF. The CDR3 DNA follows: TGCGCCAGCAGTGAATATCGAGGGTCTACTGAAGCTTTCTTT.